This TCR beta chain was sequenced during a study of blood T cell repertoires in COVID-19. About the study: Sites in the United States, Italy and Spain provided acute and convalescent COVID-19 samples. Sample material is recorded as cDNA or gDNA derived from T cells, B-cell-depleted T cells, or PBMCs.

Cohorts were determined from participant-reported clinical history. Per the original methods: By means of reference gene primer amplification, nucleated cell counts were estimated. TCRdb keeps only in-frame clones here, not all; method: immunoSEQ multiplex PCR. For V, J and clone size, that table is used; D and trimming come from the DNA. Counted here are under 150,000 clones, over 80% occurring once; the ten biggest clones make up around 6.2%. Sequenced sample: PBMCs or T cells enriched from blood (not recorded which). The source is a woman aged 40-49 years who had recovered from COVID-19.

The CDR3 here is CASSSTGTGDEKLFF. Written as DNA, the CDR3 is TGCGCCAGCAGCTCAACCGGGACAGGGGATGAAAAACTGTTTTTT. This chain joins TRBV5-1 and TRBJ1-4, with 10 bases identical to TRBD1. V gave up 3 bases and J gave up 6 bases; unmatched junction bases: 5. The germline V gene has CDR1 SGHRS and CDR2 YFSETQ. The CDR3 consists of 15 residues. Full variable domain (outside the CDR3, taken from reference TRBV5-1 and TRBJ1-4): KAGVTQTPRYLIKTRGQQVTLSCSPISGHRSVSWYQQTPGQGLQFLFEYFSETQRNKGNFPGRFSGRQFSNSRSEMNVSTLELGDSALYLCASSSTGTGDEKLFFGSGTQLSVL.